This passage covers 12 T cell receptor beta chains from one sample sequenced in a study of tumor-infiltrating lymphocytes in primary liver carcinoma. TCR beta cDNA was prepared out of around 460 ng total RNA by means of a constant-region primer. Slightly modified ARM-PCR, run as three nested multiplex PCR rounds, produced the TCR beta libraries. Forward primers for TRBV1-TRBV30 and a C-beta reverse primer served the first two PCR rounds, at 10 cycles each. Each CDR3 protein is one row after TCRdb ran MiXCR on the multiplex PCR reads. The sample contains about 100,000 distinct CDR3 sequences, 55% to 75% of which appear only once. Joint extraction of RNA and DNA used roughly 18-34 mg of bulk tissue that was unsorted. Sequenced: liver tumor tissue from sampling region 5. Subset of the sample: tumor region T5, tumor centre. These receptors originate from a woman in her sixties with primary liver carcinoma and hepatitis B virus infection.

This rearrangement joins TRBV6-1 to TRBJ2-7; a weak D match, TRBD1 (6 bases). This CDR3 spans 15 amino acids. The V and J ends lost 4 bases and 8 bases respectively, with 21 bases between them. The germline V gene encodes CDR1 MNHNS and CDR2 SASEGT. The CDR3 region is CASSAPDRASNKQYF. CDR3 bases: TGTGCCAGCAGTGCTCCGGACAGAGCCTCCAACAAGCAGTACTTC.

This clonotype was observed at least ten times. V and J are TRBV12-3 or TRBV12-4 and TRBJ2-5; D could derive from TRBD1 or TRBD2 (5 bases each). Between the trimmed V and J ends, which lost 0 bases and 2 bases, there was a span of 10 bases. The CDR3 is 15 amino acids. The DNA of the CDR3 is TGTGCCAGCAGTTTAGCCGGGGACGTACAAGAGACCCAGTACTTC. Protein: CASSLAGDVQETQYF.

The chain is built from TRBV19 and TRBJ2-7, with 10 bases fitting TRBD2. The germline gives CDR1 LNHDA, CDR2 SQIVND (reference sequence). This CDR3 has 14 amino acids. J was trimmed by 4 bases and V by 3 bases; bases with no gene match: 3. The CDR3 DNA follows: TGTGCCAGTAGTATCCTAGCGGGAGCGTACGAGCAGTACTTC. Its protein is CASSILAGAYEQYF.

With regard to this clonotype: This likely comes from a read error, as the CDR3 has no conserved phenylalanine or tryptophan at its end. The chain is built from TRBV11-3 and TRBJ2-1, with 11 bases matching TRBD2. The CDR3 is made up of 14 amino acids. Germline CDR1 reads SGHNT; CDR2 reads YENEEA. Trimming at V came to 6 bases and at J to 7 bases, leaving 5 bases not matched to a gene. The DNA of the CDR3 is TGTGCCAGCAGGCCTCGACTAGCGGGAAATGAGCAGTTCTCC. This sequence encodes CASRPRLAGNEQFS.

To note about this clonotype: Without the conserved terminal phenylalanine or tryptophan, this CDR3 likely stems from a read error. The rearrangement links TRBV28 to TRBJ1-2; no definite D call. V lost 8 bases and J lost 7, with 20 bases in between. The CDR3 has 14 residues. Looked up from germline, CDR1 is MDHEN and CDR2 is SYDVKM. The chain's CDR3 is CASGGGWHSRGYTL. CDR3 in DNA: TGTGCCAGCGGCGGTGGCTGGCATAGTCGTGGCTACACCTTA.

In regard to this clonotype: Because it lacks the conserved phenylalanine or tryptophan at the end, this CDR3 is likely a read error. The chain is built from TRBV4-1 and TRBJ2-1, with D possibly being TRBD2 (5 bases). Germline-derived CDR1 and CDR2 are MGHRA and YSYEKL. CDR3 length: 13 residues. CDR3 sequence (DNA): TGTGCCAGCAGCCGTGACTATTACAATGAGCAGTTCCTC. Its protein product is CASSRDYYNEQFL.

With regard to this clonotype: At one boundary the junction diverges from the germline segment, which might be a read error. This chain uses TRBV11-2 with TRBJ2-6; TRBD2 might be the D (7 bases). The CDR3 length is 19 residues. Germline assignment: CDR1 SGHAT and CDR2 FQNNGV. This CDR3 is CASSPGLRGLSSGANVVTF. CDR3 in DNA: TGTGCCAGTAGCCCAGGGCTGCGGGGGCTTAGCTCTGGGGCCAACGTCGTGACTTTC.

Comment on this clonotype: This may arise from a read error, as a much more abundant clone is one base away. The chain links TRBV6-1 to TRBJ2-7; D not certain. Per germline, CDR1 MNHNS and CDR2 SASEGT. This CDR3 has 15 amino acids. V lost 2 bases and J 6 bases, leaving 17 bases between the germline ends. Here the CDR3 DNA reads TGTGCCAGCAGTGAAATCTATCCGCCGTGCGGCGAGCAGTACTTC. Translation: CASSEIYPPCGEQYF.

This clonotype has only a few counts. The chain recombines TRBV28 with TRBJ2-1; D uncertain. Germline V gives CDR1 MDHEN, CDR2 SYDVKM. The CDR3 is 13 amino acids. V lost 2 bases to trimming and J lost 3 bases, with 5 bases between them. CDR3 amino acids: CASSLKVYNEQFF. In nucleotides, the CDR3 is TGTGCCAGCAGTTTAAAGGTCTACAATGAGCAGTTCTTC.

There are many counts of this clonotype. V is TRBV30 and J is TRBJ1-1, with a possible D match to TRBD1 (5 bases). With 2 bases removed from V and 4 bases from J, the gap between germline ends came to 11 bases. Germline CDR1 GTSNPN, CDR2 SVGIG (reference sequence). The length of the CDR3 is 13 residues. The CDR3 sequence: CAWSRGIGTEAFF. The CDR3 DNA reads TGTGCCTGGAGTCGGGGGATCGGCACTGAAGCTTTCTTT.

The sample holds many counts of this clonotype. J is TRBJ1-2 and V is TRBV10-3; the match to TRBD1 covers 11 bases. This CDR3 is built from 16 residues. V was pared by 4 bases and J by 2 bases, with 6 bases of the junction left unmatched. Germline V gene data show CDR1 as ENHRY and CDR2 as SYGVKD. The CDR3 loop reads CAISVRTGGMNYGYTF. CDR3 bases: TGTGCCATCAGTGTGAGGACAGGGGGCATGAACTATGGCTACACCTTC.

Concerning this clonotype: This may stem from a read error, because a much larger clone lies one nucleotide away. The chain joins TRBV5-4 to TRBJ2-3; D gene unclear. Germline CDR1 SGHNT, CDR2 YYREEE (reference sequence). The CDR3 covers 16 residues. V shed 0 bases and J shed 2 bases, with 13 bases lying between them. As DNA, the CDR3 is TGTGCCAGCAGCTTGGTCAGGAATATTGACACAGATACGCAGTATTTT. It is translated as CASSLVRNIDTDTQYF.